These 10 T cell receptor beta chains came from one sample sequenced in a study of shared clonotypes between healthy human individuals. Assay used: immunoSEQ multiplex PCR; TCRdb lists only in-frame clones, some missing. The sample includes 1.5 million to 1.9 million clones, under 99% of them seen just once. Source material: naive CD4+ T cells sorted from blood. As to subset: CD45RA+ positively selected. These receptors were taken from a man younger than 40 in good health.

The CDR3 here is CASSSGIHTNYGYTF. The CDR3 nucleotides are TGTGCCAGCAGCTCTGGGATTCACACCAACTATGGCTACACCTTC. The rearrangement joins TRBV5-8 to TRBJ1-2; D is unclear. Trimming pared 3 bases from V and 2 bases from J, leaving 14 bases between. Germline values: CDR1 SGHTS, CDR2 YDEGEE. CDR3 length equals 15 residues.

The count of this clone is one. The chain recombines TRBV18 with TRBJ2-6, with a weak D call TRBD1 (5 bases). The CDR3 is 20 residues long. V was shortened by 5 bases and J by 0 bases, with 23 bases between the two germline ends. Germline loops: CDR1 KGHSH, CDR2 LQKENI. Written as DNA, the CDR3 is TGTGCCAGCTCAACTCGTGGCAGGGCTAAAATACTCTCTGGGGCCAACGTCCTGACTTTC. Its protein is CASSTRGRAKILSGANVLTF.

The chain joins TRBV18 to TRBJ2-5, with D unresolved. Germline-derived CDR1 and CDR2 are KGHSH and LQKENI. The CDR3 spans 14 residues. The ends were cut back, 0 bases at V and 4 bases at J, with 9 bases in the middle. CDR3 nucleotide sequence: TGTGCCAGCTCACCACCCACATGGGGAGAGACCCAGTACTTC. The encoded protein is CASSPPTWGETQYF.

Remarks on this clone: This specimen includes other DNA sequences encoding the same CDR3. V usage is TRBV30 and J usage is TRBJ1-1, with D maybe TRBD1 (5 bases). The CDR3 length is 12 residues. Germline V gives CDR1 GTSNPN, CDR2 SVGIG (reference sequence). V was clipped by 4 bases and J by 1 base, with 7 bases between them. CDR3 amino acids: CAWTGANTEAFF. CDR3 coding DNA: TGTGCCTGGACCGGGGCGAACACTGAAGCTTTCTTT.

The chain is built from TRBV7-9 and TRBJ1-1; D not certain. Germline CDR1 reads SEHNR; CDR2 reads FQNEAQ (reference sequence). The CDR3 length is 15 residues. Trimming took off 5 bases at V and 5 bases at J, with 18 bases between the two ends. CDR3 region: CASSNLRTASTEAFF. The CDR3 DNA reads TGTGCCAGCAGCAACCTAAGGACGGCTTCGACTGAAGCTTTCTTT.

The chain recombines TRBV5-5 with TRBJ2-7; D unclear. Germline CDR1 and CDR2: SGHKS and YYEKEE (reference sequence). CDR3 length equals 12 residues. V shed 3 bases and J shed 2 bases, with 6 bases lying between them. The CDR3: CASSWAPYEQYF. The DNA for the CDR3 is TGTGCCAGCAGCTGGGCTCCCTACGAGCAGTACTTC.

V gene TRBV6-1 combines with J gene TRBJ2-7; 7 nucleotides agree with TRBD1. Per the germline V gene, CDR1 is MNHNS and CDR2 is SASEGT. CDR3 length: 15 amino acids. Trimming at V came to 8 bases and at J to 0 bases, leaving 10 bases not matched to a gene. Here the CDR3 DNA reads TGTGCCAGCCGACCCAGGACAGGCTTCTCCTACGAGCAGTACTTC. Translating it yields CASRPRTGFSYEQYF.

The rearrangement uses TRBV4-2 and TRBJ2-3; 12 bases are a match to TRBD2. With 0 bases clipped from V and 5 bases from J, the junction kept 6 bases outside the gene matches. This CDR3 spans 17 amino acids. Per the germline V gene, CDR1 is LGHNA and CDR2 is YNFKEQ. CDR3 bases: TGTGCCAGCAGCCAAGACTCTAGCGGGGGGGCGGGAGATACGCAGTATTTT. Amino acids: CASSQDSSGGAGDTQYF.

The V call is TRBV29-1, the J call TRBJ2-1; 9 bases line up with TRBD2. CDR3 size: 16 residues. Unmatched junction bases numbered 12, after V lost 4 bases and J lost 5 bases. Germline lookup yields CDR1 SQVTM and CDR2 ANQGSEA. The CDR3 loop is CSVGMWSLAGNNEQFF. DNA for the CDR3: TGCAGCGTTGGGATGTGGAGCCTAGCGGGGAACAATGAGCAGTTCTTC.

This rearrangement joins TRBV21-1 to TRBJ2-7; the D call of TRBD1 is as the table states it, not checked on the DNA. TRBV21-1 is marked as a pseudogene. This CDR3 spans 14 amino acids. CDR3 nucleotide sequence: TGTGCCAGCAGCGGACAGGGATCATATCACGAGCAGTACTTC. Amino acids: CASSGQGSYHEQYF.